This TCR beta chain appears in the sequencing data of a study of PD-1 blockade in classical Hodgkin lymphoma. CDR1 is MNHEY, CDR2 SMNVEV, per germline (reference sequence). Trimming stripped 4 bases from V and 5 bases from J, with 11 bases between. The CDR3 is 13 residues long. Findings of the study overall: Patients who began taking nivolumab under 1 year after ASCT were left out. Relative to healthy donors, newly diagnosed patients reportedly had lower baseline TCR diversity, which was reported as lower still in relapsed/refractory patients. With respect to the repertoire differences, their causes, possibly disease activity or prior therapy, remain undefined.

With respect to this clone: The antigen remains unidentified.

TCRdb's copy holds only in-frame clones and misses some; the assay was immunoSEQ multiplex PCR. This table has 80,000 to 100,000 clones, roughly 92% appearing once. All the patients suffered relapse after autologous stem cell transplantation, and brentuximab vedotin exposure differed. Responses achieved at best were complete response, partial response or progressive disease. The starting material was peripheral blood mononuclear cells (PBMCs), obtained at baseline. The chain joins TRBV27 to TRBJ1-1; a possible D gene is TRBD1 (5 bases). The TCR sequence derives from a human donor with classical Hodgkin lymphoma. As DNA, the CDR3 is TGTGCCAGCAGTTGGGGGGGAGGGACTGAAGCTTTCTTT. Translated, it gives CASSWGGGTEAFF.